The clone carrying this TCR beta chain was seen only once. The antigen remains unidentified. Germline assignment: CDR1 SGHVS and CDR2 FQNEAQ. J was trimmed by 1 base and V by 2 bases; bases with no gene match: 7. The CDR3 length is 17 residues. The data derive from a study of molecular identifiers for immune sequencing clone quantification. Study-level information: The replicate experiment used RNA from roughly 20,000 or 100,000 naive CD8 cells. This RNA was split into five aliquots, and four of them were sequenced.

From around 18,000 to 910,000 sorted cells, naive CD8 libraries were generated with 10%, 30% or 50% RNA. Previously published methods and listed TCR primers were used for the bulk TCR libraries. TCRdb redid the calling of the PCR reads with MiXCR, one entry per CDR3 protein. The table includes a few hundred thousand distinct CDR3 sequences, 24% detected once. Study conclusions and caveats: Barcode collisions between identical TCR molecules could shrink estimates of highly expanded clone sizes.

The chain links TRBV7-8 to TRBJ2-5; 10 nucleotides match TRBD1. This sequence originates from a human donor in good health. Some libraries in this study had Jurkat cell RNA spiked in. Sequencing was done on a sample of naive CD8+ T cells from blood, with Jurkat cell RNA spiked in. Subset here: FACS-sorted CD8+CD4-CCR7+CD45RA+ naive T cells. The DNA of the CDR3 is TGTGCCAGCAGCTTAAGAGGGACAGGGGAATGCCAAGAGACCCAGTACTTC. This gives the protein CASSLRGTGECQETQYF.